The 17 T cell receptor beta chains below come from one sample, sequenced in a study of cytotoxic CD8 clonotypes in ibrutinib-treated CLL. Profiled with immunoSEQ multiplex PCR; TCRdb holds only in-frame clones, not every one. The data contain roughly 130,000 clones, 85% to 95% of them singletons. This specimen was PBMCs, taken after 12 months of ibrutinib treatment. Source of these receptors: a human donor with chronic lymphocytic leukemia.

The chain has TRBV6-1 and TRBJ2-5; either TRBD1 or TRBD2 may supply D (5 bases each). V was pared by 5 bases and J by 8 bases, with 21 bases between. CDR1 is MNHNS, CDR2 SASEGT, per germline. This CDR3 has 15 residues. The CDR3 DNA reads TGTGCCAGCAGTCTAAACCCCGGGGCCTTTGATACCCAGTACTTC. The encoded protein is CASSLNPGAFDTQYF.

The CDR3 DNA sequence: TGTGCCAGTACCCCGGGGGCGGGGCGTGTCGCCGGGGAGCTGTTTTTT. It yields the protein CASTPGAGRVAGELFF. This rearrangement joins TRBV19 to TRBJ2-2; D might be TRBD1 or TRBD2, each matching 6 bases. The CDR3 extends over 16 amino acids. V was trimmed by 7 bases and J by 6 bases, leaving 21 bases between them. Germline assignment: CDR1 LNHDA and CDR2 SQIVND (reference sequence).

The count of this clone is one. The rearrangement joins TRBV2 to TRBJ2-5, with TRBD1 matching 8 bases. CDR3 length: 13 amino acids. From germline, CDR1 is SNHLY and CDR2 FYNNEI. The V and J ends lost 6 bases and 4 bases, in that order; junction bases with no gene match: 4. The CDR3 region has the DNA TGTGCCAGCAGGGACGGACAGGGAGAGACCCAGTACTTC. Amino acids: CASRDGQGETQYF.

V and J are TRBV7-9 and TRBJ2-7, with 14 nucleotides matching TRBD2. V was pared by 3 bases and J by 3 bases, with 1 base of the junction left unmatched. CDR1 and CDR2 from the germline V gene are SEHNR and FQNEAQ (reference sequence). The CDR3 is 15 amino acids. The CDR3 reads CASSLGLAGVYEQYF. CDR3 DNA sequence: TGTGCCAGCAGCTTGGGACTAGCGGGAGTCTACGAGCAGTACTTC.

This rearrangement joins TRBV19 to TRBJ2-7; D not resolved. Deletions cut 2 bases from V and 3 bases from J, with 11 bases between. Looked up from germline, CDR1 is LNHDA and CDR2 is SQIVND (reference sequence). This CDR3 is 14 amino acids long. DNA of the CDR3: TGTGCCAGTAGTATATCAGGATACGACTACGAGCAGTACTTC. Translated: CASSISGYDYEQYF.

The chain joins TRBV5-1 to TRBJ2-2, with TRBD2 matching 14 bases. The germline CDR1 and CDR2 sequences are SGHRS and YFSETQ. CDR3 length: 17 residues. V lost 3 bases, J lost 4 bases, and 5 bases stayed unmatched. The chain's CDR3 is CASSYPGTSGSTGELFF. The CDR3 nucleotides read TGCGCCAGCAGCTACCCCGGGACTAGCGGGAGCACCGGGGAGCTGTTTTTT.

The chain has TRBV6-5 and TRBJ2-5; no firm D call. V lost 0 bases and J 14 bases, leaving 19 bases between the germline ends. This CDR3 region has 14 residues. Germline V gene data show CDR1 as MNHEY and CDR2 as SVGAGI. CDR3 DNA: TGTGCCAGCAGTTACTCGATTGGGTTTGAGGTACAATACTTC. Translation: CASSYSIGFEVQYF.

This sequence joins TRBV6-5 and TRBJ2-1; the D gene is possibly TRBD1 (6 bases). CDR1 is MNHEY and CDR2 is SVGAGI in the germline V gene. V was shortened by 7 bases and J by 6 bases, with 13 bases between the two germline ends. The CDR3 is made up of 13 amino acids. CDR3 in DNA: TGTGCCAGCAACAGGCAGGGGTCCAATGAGCAGTTCTTC. Translation: CASNRQGSNEQFF.

V is TRBV28 and J is TRBJ2-7; D is possibly TRBD1 (5 bases). The CDR3 has 17 amino acids. Trimming cost V 5 bases and J 5 bases, with 25 bases left between them. Germline-derived CDR1 and CDR2 are MDHEN and SYDVKM. Here the CDR3 reads CASSIDQATGPLDEQYF. As DNA, the CDR3 is TGTGCCAGCAGTATTGACCAAGCCACAGGACCCCTGGACGAGCAGTACTTC.

This chain joins TRBV5-8 and TRBJ1-1, with D possibly TRBD1 on 5 matching bases. The CDR3 runs to 13 residues. Germline assignment: CDR1 SGHTS and CDR2 YDEGEE. The germline V and J ends were trimmed by 5 bases and 10 bases, with 18 bases remaining between them. The CDR3 coding sequence is TGTGCCAGCAGGATGGGCAGGGAACTGTCAGCTTTCTTT. Its protein is CASRMGRELSAFF.

The chain joins TRBV6-1 to TRBJ2-7; TRBD2 agrees at 9 bases. V was pared by 11 bases and J by 6 bases, with 11 bases of the junction left unmatched. The CDR3 is made up of 13 amino acids. Germline V gene sequence: CDR1 MNHNS, CDR2 SASEGT. CDR3 loop: CASGRGRGAEQYF. CDR3 bases: TGTGCCTCCGGTCGCGGGAGGGGCGCCGAGCAGTACTTC.

The CDR3 region has the DNA TGTGCCAACGCTACAGGGGGAACCCACTACGAGCAGTACTTC. This encodes CANATGGTHYEQYF. The chain is built from TRBV27 and TRBJ2-7, with 8 bases lining up with TRBD1. Per germline, CDR1 MNHEY and CDR2 SMNVEV (reference sequence). V lost 10 bases and J lost 3; bases outside the gene matches: 11. CDR3 length equals 14 residues.

This clone was counted a single time. The chain has TRBV27 and TRBJ2-1; D unresolved. The germline CDR1 and CDR2 sequences are MNHEY and SMNVEV (reference sequence). The CDR3 runs to 13 residues. The ends were cut back, 3 bases at V and 10 bases at J, with 13 bases in the middle. The CDR3 reads CASSFGSSSEQFF. The DNA of the CDR3 is TGTGCCAGCAGTTTCGGAAGTTCCAGCGAGCAGTTCTTC.

The rearrangement uses TRBV7-2 and TRBJ2-2, with D possibly being TRBD2 (6 bases). The CDR3 loop spans 16 amino acids. Trimming stripped 2 bases from V and 1 base from J, with 11 bases between. Germline CDR1 is SGHTA and CDR2 is FQGNSA. The CDR3 spells CASSLYQGGNTGELFF. CDR3 in DNA: TGTGCCAGCAGCTTATACCAGGGAGGGAACACCGGGGAGCTGTTTTTT.

This clone is a singleton in its sample. V is TRBV7-9 and J is TRBJ2-1; D is uncertain. V was clipped by 2 bases and J by 6 bases, with 11 bases between them. This CDR3 spans 14 amino acids. Germline CDR1 reads SEHNR; CDR2 reads FQNEAQ (reference sequence). The CDR3 region has the DNA TGTGCCAGCAGCTTAAAAGGACCCCGCAATGAGCAGTTCTTC. It is translated as CASSLKGPRNEQFF.

This chain joins TRBV2 and TRBJ1-2; 9 positions match TRBD1. Germline values: CDR1 SNHLY, CDR2 FYNNEI. With 5 bases clipped from V and 2 bases from J, the junction kept 6 bases outside the gene matches. The CDR3 spans 15 residues. The CDR3 nucleotides are TGTGCCAGCAGTCGGCTAACAGGGGGCAACTATGGCTACACCTTC. Its protein is CASSRLTGGNYGYTF.

The rearrangement links TRBV28 to TRBJ1-3; 8 nucleotides agree with TRBD1. The CDR3 loop spans 18 amino acids. J lost 0 bases, V lost 5 bases, and 12 bases had no gene match. Germline CDR1 reads MDHEN; CDR2 reads SYDVKM. The CDR3 DNA reads TGTGCCAGCAGTCATAGAAAGGGACAGGATTTCTCTGGAAACACCATATATTTT. This translates into CASSHRKGQDFSGNTIYF.